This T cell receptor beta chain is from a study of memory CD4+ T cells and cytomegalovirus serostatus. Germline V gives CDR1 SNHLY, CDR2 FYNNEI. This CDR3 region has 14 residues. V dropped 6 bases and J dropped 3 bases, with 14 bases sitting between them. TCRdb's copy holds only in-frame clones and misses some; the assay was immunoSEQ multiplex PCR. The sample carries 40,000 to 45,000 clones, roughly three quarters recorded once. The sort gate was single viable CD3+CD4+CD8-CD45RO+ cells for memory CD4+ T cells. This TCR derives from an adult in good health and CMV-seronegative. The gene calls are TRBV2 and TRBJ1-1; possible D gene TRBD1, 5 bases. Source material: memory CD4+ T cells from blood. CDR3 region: CASRVGDWDTEAFF. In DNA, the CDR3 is TGTGCCAGCAGGGTAGGGGATTGGGACACTGAAGCTTTCTTT.